The next 15 T cell receptor beta chains were all read from a single sample in a study of CD8 T cells in acute hepatitis C reinfection. The time point here: naive CD8 control sorted from an acute-time-point sample. Profiled with immunoSEQ multiplex PCR; TCRdb holds only in-frame clones, not every one. The sample shows about 38,000 clones, 80% to 90% of them seen only once. Specimen: naive CD8+ T cells from PBMCs. These receptors originate from a woman aged 18-29 years who spontaneously cleared hepatitis C infection.

The chain uses TRBV12-5 and TRBJ1-4, with D uncertain. The CDR3 runs 13 residues. CDR1 and CDR2 (germline): LGHNT, FRNRAP. V lost 7 bases to trimming and J lost 8 bases, with 14 bases between them. The CDR3 protein is CASALNAPEKLFF. The DNA of the CDR3 is TGTGCTAGTGCCTTAAATGCACCAGAAAAACTGTTTTTT.

Details on this clone: Other DNA variants within this sample encode the same CDR3. The rearrangement links TRBV27 to TRBJ1-5; D is unresolved. The germline gives CDR1 MNHEY, CDR2 SMNVEV (reference sequence). Trimming cost V 3 bases and J 7 bases, with 7 bases left between them. CDR3 length equals 12 residues. For the CDR3, the DNA is TGTGCCAGCAGTTTGGTGGGACAGCCCCAGCATTTT. Its protein product is CASSLVGQPQHF.

Regarding this clone: This CDR3 is also generated by other DNA sequences in the sample. The chain joins TRBV27 to TRBJ1-1; unclear D gene. Trimming cost V 2 bases and J 1 base, with 5 bases left between them. Germline V gene sequence: CDR1 MNHEY, CDR2 SMNVEV (reference sequence). The CDR3 is made up of 13 amino acids. In DNA, the CDR3 is TGTGCCAGCAGTTTAAAAGCGAACACTGAAGCTTTCTTT. As protein: CASSLKANTEAFF.

The sample holds a few counts of this clone. The V gene is TRBV12-5, the J gene TRBJ1-1; D unclear. The CDR3 length is 13 residues. V lost 0 bases and J lost 7, with 9 bases in between. Germline CDR1 and CDR2: LGHNT and FRNRAP. Here the CDR3 DNA reads TGTGCTAGTGGTTTGGTACCGGACGTTGAAGCTTTCTTT. Its protein product is CASGLVPDVEAFF.

The chain joins TRBV27 to TRBJ1-5, with D unclear. CDR3 length: 14 amino acids. Looked up from germline, CDR1 is MNHEY and CDR2 is SMNVEV (reference sequence). Trimming took 6 bases from V and 0 from J, leaving 9 bases between them. Written as DNA, the CDR3 is TGTGCCAGCAGAAGCCACAATAGCAATCAGCCCCAGCATTTT. Residues: CASRSHNSNQPQHF.

The CDR3 protein is CASRGSGQVNYGYTF. CDR3 nucleotides: TGTGCCAGCAGAGGGTCAGGACAGGTCAACTATGGCTACACCTTC. The chain employs TRBV27 and TRBJ1-2; 7 nucleotides align to TRBD1. The CDR3 is 15 residues long. The V gene end was trimmed by 6 bases and the J gene end by 2 bases; junction bases not matched to a gene: 9. The germline CDR1 and CDR2 sequences are MNHEY and SMNVEV (reference sequence).

The J gene is TRBJ2-1, the V gene TRBV2, with 14 nucleotides matching TRBD2. Per germline, CDR1 SNHLY and CDR2 FYNNEI. Unmatched junction bases numbered 6, after V lost 8 bases and J lost 9 bases. The CDR3 runs to 14 residues. The CDR3 coding sequence is TGTGCCAGCTCCGGGACTAGCGGGAGAAGTGAGCAGTTCTTC. It codes for CASSGTSGRSEQFF.

The chain is built from TRBV10-2 and TRBJ2-5; no definite D call. V gave up 7 bases and J gave up 5 bases, with 14 bases separating them. CDR3 length: 13 amino acids. Germline values: CDR1 WSHSY, CDR2 SAAADI. The CDR3 here is CASKSPDRETQYF. The CDR3 coding sequence is TGCGCCAGCAAGAGCCCTGACCGGGAGACCCAGTACTTC.

The chain is built from TRBV7-9 and TRBJ2-7; 8 bases map to TRBD1. The junction had 12 bases not matched to a gene; V was cut back by 8 bases and J by 3 bases. The germline V gene encodes CDR1 SEHNR and CDR2 FQNEAQ (reference sequence). The CDR3 spans 15 residues. The CDR3 bases are TGTGCCAGCGGTGTGGTCAGGGGGCGTCTCTACGAGCAGTACTTC. Translated: CASGVVRGRLYEQYF.

V usage is TRBV12-5 and J usage is TRBJ2-1; D remains ambiguous. The germline V gene has CDR1 LGHNT and CDR2 FRNRAP. The ends were cut back, 6 bases at V and 7 bases at J, with 7 bases in the middle. This CDR3 contains 11 residues. The CDR3 bases are TGTGCTAGTGGGACCGGGAATGAGCAGTTCTTC. Its translation: CASGTGNEQFF.

The CDR3 loop is CASSLITSGNEQFF. DNA for the CDR3: TGTGCCAGCAGCTTAATCACTAGCGGCAATGAGCAGTTCTTC. The rearrangement uses TRBV11-2 and TRBJ2-1, with 8 bases aligning to TRBD2. The CDR3 length is 14 residues. CDR1 and CDR2 from the germline V gene are SGHAT and FQNNGV. V gave up 2 bases and J gave up 6 bases; unmatched junction bases: 3.

This chain uses TRBV7-9 with TRBJ2-7; the D gene is possibly TRBD1 (6 bases). V was shortened by 5 bases and J by 3 bases, with 14 bases between the two germline ends. CDR1 and CDR2 from the germline V gene are SEHNR and FQNEAQ (reference sequence). The CDR3 covers 14 residues. Here the CDR3 reads CASSITGIFYEQYF. CDR3 DNA: TGTGCCAGCAGCATTACAGGGATTTTCTACGAGCAGTACTTC.

The chain couples TRBV2 to TRBJ2-5; no clear D. Germline lookup yields CDR1 SNHLY and CDR2 FYNNEI. The ends were cut back, 4 bases at V and 5 bases at J, with 14 bases in the middle. The length of the CDR3 is 14 residues. CDR3 nucleotide sequence: TGTGCCAGCAGTGGTGGCAGCATGAGGGAGACCCAGTACTTC. Translated: CASSGGSMRETQYF.

The V call is TRBV1, the J call TRBJ2-7; TRBD2, the table's D call, was not compared with the DNA. TRBV1 is a documented pseudogene. CDR3 length equals 15 residues. The CDR3 bases are TGCACCAGCAGCCAAGTATCTCTAGTCTCGTGTGAGCAGTACTTC. Its translation: CTSSQVSLVSCEQYF.

The chain employs TRBV7-9 and TRBJ1-2; perhaps TRBD1 as D (6 bases). The length of the CDR3 is 19 residues. Germline assignment: CDR1 SEHNR and CDR2 FQNEAQ (reference sequence). Trimming pared 4 bases from V and 0 bases from J, leaving 24 bases between. CDR3 bases: TGTGCCAGCAGCTCGACCGGGACATTAAGAAGGGGAGCTAACTATGGCTACACCTTC. Protein sequence: CASSSTGTLRRGANYGYTF.